The 21 T cell receptor beta chains presented below share a single source sample, sequenced in a study of CD8 T cells in ankylosing spondylitis. TCRdb recomputed calls from the 5' RACE reads with MiXCR, one row per CDR3 protein. The sample holds about 250,000 distinct CDR3 sequences, over 30% seen once. The specimen sequenced was blood, either unsorted or a sorted T cell fraction (not recorded which). The receptors were gathered from a male donor with ankylosing spondylitis or in good health (not recorded which).

This clonotype was seen only a few times. The CDR3: CSASSRSGQTNSYNSPLHF. CDR3 sequence (DNA): TGCAGTGCTAGCTCCCGCTCGGGGCAGACGAACTCCTATAATTCACCCCTCCACTTT. This chain joins TRBV20-1 and TRBJ1-6, with a possible D match to TRBD1 (5 bases). Per germline, CDR1 DFQATT and CDR2 SNEGSKA (reference sequence). The V end was cut by 3 bases, the J end by 0 bases, with 21 bases between. This CDR3 has 19 residues.

The chain carries TRBV27 and TRBJ2-7; no firm D call. The germline CDR1 and CDR2 sequences are MNHEY and SMNVEV (reference sequence). Trimming removed 6 bases at V and 2 bases at J, with 17 bases between. The CDR3 extends over 15 amino acids. CDR3 sequence: CASSHPGAAAYEQYF. The CDR3 DNA follows: TGTGCCAGCAGCCATCCGGGTGCTGCCGCCTACGAGCAGTACTTC.

The chain carries TRBV29-1 and TRBJ2-7; no firm D call. Per germline, CDR1 SQVTM and CDR2 ANQGSEA. Trimming removed 6 bases from V and 5 bases from J, with 11 bases in between. This CDR3 region has 11 residues. The CDR3 spells CSVRSSNEQYF. The CDR3 DNA follows: TGCAGCGTGAGGTCATCTAACGAGCAGTACTTC.

This clonotype was seen ten or more times. V and J are TRBV12-3 or TRBV12-4 and TRBJ2-1; a possible D gene is TRBD1 (5 bases). The CDR3 has 13 residues. V was shortened by 6 bases and J by 4 bases, with 10 bases between the two germline ends. The CDR3 DNA reads TGTGCCAGCAGCCTCGACAGTTACAATGAGCAGTTCTTC. It specifies CASSLDSYNEQFF.

The V call is TRBV7-9, the J call TRBJ2-7; 10 bases agree with TRBD1. This CDR3 has 14 residues. The V and J ends lost 4 bases and 5 bases, in that order; junction bases with no gene match: 5. CDR1 and CDR2 (germline): SEHNR, FQNEAQ (reference sequence). The CDR3 DNA sequence: TGTGCCAGCAGCTGGCCGACAGGGGGCCACGAGCAGTACTTC. Its protein product is CASSWPTGGHEQYF.

The rearrangement uses TRBV12-3 or TRBV12-4 and TRBJ1-1, with no clear D. V was shortened by 3 bases and J by 6 bases, with 11 bases between the two germline ends. The CDR3 sequence is 13 residues long. This chain's CDR3 is CASSFLGYAEAFF. Here the CDR3 DNA reads TGTGCCAGCAGTTTCTTAGGGTATGCTGAAGCTTTCTTT.

The J gene is TRBJ2-7, the V gene TRBV20-1, with 8 nucleotides matching TRBD1. This CDR3 has 14 amino acids. The ends lost 5 bases at V and 3 bases at J; junction bases unmatched: 9. Germline V gives CDR1 DFQATT, CDR2 SNEGSKA (reference sequence). Here the CDR3 reads CSAAPSRGLYEQYF. For the CDR3, the DNA is TGCAGTGCTGCCCCGTCCAGGGGGCTCTACGAGCAGTACTTC.

The table lists this clonotype with a few counts. This rearrangement joins TRBV6-1 to TRBJ2-5; D tentatively reads TRBD1 or TRBD2 (6 bases each). CDR1 and CDR2 (germline): MNHNS, SASEGT. The CDR3 has 16 residues. The V end was cut by 6 bases, the J end by 3 bases, with 20 bases between. The CDR3 here is CASSPRRGGPKETQYF. CDR3 sequence (DNA): TGTGCCAGCAGCCCACGGAGAGGGGGGCCGAAAGAGACCCAGTACTTC.

This clonotype was detected only a few times. The rearrangement uses TRBV5-1 and TRBJ2-1; 9 bases are shared with TRBD2. Trimming took 5 bases from V and 10 from J; bases not matched to a gene: 10. CDR1 and CDR2 from the germline V gene are SGHRS and YFSETQ. The CDR3 runs to 14 residues. The CDR3: CASRRDSGGNEQFF. Written as DNA, the CDR3 is TGCGCCAGCAGACGGGACAGCGGGGGGAACGAGCAGTTCTTC.

Turning to this clonotype: The germline gene is not matched at one end of the junction; a read error may be the cause. This CDR3 is CCARDKAGPFIDEKLFF. CDR3 bases: TGCTGTGCTAGAGATAAGGCGGGACCCTTTATTGATGAAAAACTGTTTTTT. This chain links TRBV20-1 with TRBJ1-4, with D perhaps matching TRBD1 (5 bases). This CDR3 is 17 amino acids long. Germline V lookup: CDR1 DFQATT, CDR2 SNEGSKA (reference sequence).

The V call is TRBV27, the J call TRBJ2-5, with 7 bases fitting TRBD1. The trim removed 5 bases at V and 2 bases at J, leaving 8 bases unmatched. The CDR3 length is 15 residues. The germline V gene has CDR1 MNHEY and CDR2 SMNVEV (reference sequence). The CDR3 coding sequence is TGTGCCAGCAGTAGGGACAGCTGGGGGCAAGAGACCCAGTACTTC. Its protein is CASSRDSWGQETQYF.

The chain couples TRBV5-1 to TRBJ1-6, with 8 bases that match TRBD1. Per germline, CDR1 SGHRS and CDR2 YFSETQ. With 0 bases clipped from V and 9 bases from J, the junction kept 2 bases outside the gene matches. The CDR3 has 14 residues. This chain's CDR3 is CASSLAGQASPLHF. Written as DNA, the CDR3 is TGCGCCAGCAGCTTGGCGGGACAGGCTTCACCCCTCCACTTT.

This clonotype appeared once. V gene TRBV28 combines with J gene TRBJ1-4; D is unresolved. CDR3 size: 15 residues. V lost 3 bases and J lost 3, with 11 bases in between. The germline V gene encodes CDR1 MDHEN and CDR2 SYDVKM. In nucleotides, the CDR3 is TGTGCCAGCAGTTTCAGGCCCATCCCTAATGAAAAACTGTTTTTT. It yields the protein CASSFRPIPNEKLFF.

This clonotype showed up just a few times. The chain employs TRBV20-1 and TRBJ2-1, with 9 bases that match TRBD2. In germline, CDR1 is DFQATT, CDR2 SNEGSKA (reference sequence). The CDR3 is made up of 15 amino acids. V trimming: 3 bases; J trimming: 4 bases; junction bases outside the gene matches: 7. The CDR3 coding sequence is TGCAGTGCTAGGGAAGCGGGGGGTATATACAATGAGCAGTTCTTC. It codes for CSAREAGGIYNEQFF.

The CDR3 here is CASRGLAGVSNTGELFF. In DNA form, the CDR3 reads TGTGCCAGCAGGGGACTAGCGGGGGTCTCGAACACCGGGGAGCTGTTTTTT. J is TRBJ2-2 and V is TRBV12-3 or TRBV12-4; TRBD2 matches 14 bases. The CDR3 is 17 residues long. V was pared by 6 bases and J by 0 bases, with 3 bases of the junction left unmatched.

In its sample, this clonotype was seen a few times. V is TRBV2 and J is TRBJ2-3; D gene unclear. V was pared by 6 bases and J by 0 bases, with 10 bases between. Germline assignment: CDR1 SNHLY and CDR2 FYNNEI. The CDR3 extends over 14 amino acids. In DNA form, the CDR3 reads TGTGCCAGCAGAGACCCGACTAGCACAGATACGCAGTATTTT. Its translation is CASRDPTSTDTQYF.

The rearrangement links TRBV20-1 to TRBJ2-3, with 7 bases identical to TRBD2. Germline CDR1 and CDR2: DFQATT and SNEGSKA (reference sequence). The CDR3 has 16 amino acids. Germline trimming cut 5 bases from V and 4 bases from J; bases unmatched to any gene: 15. CDR3 residues: CSAPYLRLAKADTQYF. CDR3 sequence (DNA): TGCAGTGCTCCTTACCTACGACTAGCTAAGGCAGATACGCAGTATTTT.

In this sample, this clonotype turned up a few times. J is TRBJ1-6 and V is TRBV5-1, with 7 bases that match TRBD1. CDR3 length: 14 residues. CDR1 and CDR2 from the germline V gene are SGHRS and YFSETQ. The V and J ends lost 0 bases and 10 bases, in that order; junction bases with no gene match: 4. DNA of the CDR3: TGCGCCAGCAGCTTGGATTCAGGGGGATCACCCCTCCACTTT. The encoded protein is CASSLDSGGSPLHF.

This clonotype was recorded a few times. The chain carries TRBV29-1 and TRBJ1-2, with 9 bases lining up with TRBD1. The germline CDR1 and CDR2 sequences are SQVTM and ANQGSEA. V lost 4 bases, J lost 8 bases, and 5 bases stayed unmatched. The CDR3 length is 12 residues. The chain's CDR3 is CSVGGTGYGYTF. The CDR3 nucleotides read TGCAGCGTTGGGGGGACAGGGTACGGCTACACCTTC.

This rearrangement joins TRBV12-3 or TRBV12-4 to TRBJ2-1; D is perhaps TRBD1 (6 bases). The length of the CDR3 is 16 residues. Trimming removed 5 bases at V and 8 bases at J, with 22 bases between. The CDR3 region has the DNA TGTGCCAGCAGTCAACGTCAGTGGGGGCAGTCTGATGAGCAGTTCTTC. Translating gives CASSQRQWGQSDEQFF.

The rearrangement joins TRBV9 to TRBJ2-5; 8 positions agree with TRBD1. J lost 2 bases, V lost 1 base, and 4 bases had no gene match. Germline CDR1 reads SGDLS; CDR2 reads YYNGEE. CDR3 length equals 15 residues. The CDR3 spells CASSVRGTGQETQYF. The CDR3 DNA reads as TGTGCCAGCAGCGTAAGAGGGACAGGACAAGAGACCCAGTACTTC.